A selection of T cell receptor beta chains follows, all from one sample in a study of T cells in Graves' hyperthyroidism and ophthalmopathy. TCRdb reanalysed the multiplex PCR reads using MiXCR and keeps one entry per CDR3 protein. The sample comprises 360,000 or so distinct CDR3 sequences, 15% to 20% of which are singletons, and about 3.7% rests with the top ten. The sequenced material came from blood. Receptors were obtained from a woman younger than 30 with Graves' hyperthyroidism. Both conserved end residues are part of each CDR3. Each record gives: J gene, clone size, D gene, V gene, CDR3 DNA, CDR3 protein. The D gene is left open where the match is weak. Some rows mark clone size as missing; the rest say once, few, many or name a class of expanded clone.

J gene: TRBJ2-7
clone size: many
D gene: TRBD1
V gene: TRBV27
CDR3 DNA: TGTGCCAGCAGGAAACTAGACAGGGTCAACGAGCAGTACTTC
CDR3 protein: CASRKLDRVNEQYF

J gene: TRBJ1-2
clone size: few
D gene: NA
V gene: TRBV5-1
CDR3 DNA: TGCGCCAGCAGCTTGGACAGGCCGAACTATGGCTACACCTTC
CDR3 protein: CASSLDRPNYGYTF

J gene: TRBJ1-1
clone size: many
D gene: NA
V gene: TRBV20-1
CDR3 DNA: TGCAGTGCTAGTTCCCCGGGGATTGAAGCTTTCTTT
CDR3 protein: CSASSPGIEAFF

J gene: TRBJ1-2
clone size: many
D gene: NA
V gene: TRBV30
CDR3 DNA: TGTGCCTGGAGAGAGGCGGGGGCGGCTGGCTACACCTTC
CDR3 protein: CAWREAGAAGYTF

J gene: TRBJ2-4
clone size: NA
D gene: TRBD2
V gene: TRBV27
CDR3 DNA: TGTGCCAGCAGTTTGAAGGCTATCGGGAGGAACATTCAGTACTTC
CDR3 protein: CASSLKAIGRNIQYF

J gene: TRBJ1-1
clone size: many
D gene: NA
V gene: TRBV19
CDR3 DNA: TGTGCCAGTAGTAGCCCATTTTCTGGGACGGGCACTGAAGCTTTCTTT
CDR3 protein: CASSSPFSGTGTEAFF

J gene: TRBJ1-6
clone size: NA
D gene: NA
V gene: TRBV30
CDR3 DNA: TGTGCCTGGAGTGTACTGGGTGAATCACCCCTCCACTTT
CDR3 protein: CAWSVLGESPLHF

J gene: TRBJ2-7
clone size: NA
D gene: NA
V gene: TRBV27
CDR3 DNA: TGTGCCAGCAGGAAGAGGTACGAGCAGTACTTC
CDR3 protein: CASRKRYEQYF

J gene: TRBJ1-1
clone size: many
D gene: TRBD1
V gene: TRBV5-1
CDR3 DNA: TGCGCCAGCAGCTTGTTTGGGACAGGGTTGACTGAAGCTTTCTTT
CDR3 protein: CASSLFGTGLTEAFF

J gene: TRBJ1-1
clone size: many
D gene: NA
V gene: TRBV10-3
CDR3 DNA: TGTGCCATCAGTGAGTCTGGGCTTCTGAACACTGAAGCTTTCTTT
CDR3 protein: CAISESGLLNTEAFF